Reported below is one T cell receptor (beta chain). The data originate from a study of blood T cell repertoires in COVID-19. At the level of the study: The analysed material was cDNA or gDNA that came from T cells, B-cell-depleted T cells, or PBMCs.

Cohort allocation depended upon clinical history that participants reported. CDR3 size: 15 residues. V lost 0 bases to trimming and J lost 2 bases, with 11 bases between them. CDR1 is SGDLS and CDR2 is YYNGEE in the germline V gene. Some clones are missing from TCRdb's copy, which holds only in-frame ones; the method was immunoSEQ multiplex PCR. The table includes fewer than 250,000 clones, 87% detected once. The source material was PBMCs or T cells enriched from blood (not recorded which). This clonotype originated in a woman younger than 45 with acute COVID-19. The chain employs TRBV9 and TRBJ2-5, with D tentatively TRBD1 (6 bases). CDR3 nucleotides: TGTGCCAGCAGCGTAGGGCTTCAGGGGCAAGAGACCCAGTACTTC. Its protein product is CASSVGLQGQETQYF.